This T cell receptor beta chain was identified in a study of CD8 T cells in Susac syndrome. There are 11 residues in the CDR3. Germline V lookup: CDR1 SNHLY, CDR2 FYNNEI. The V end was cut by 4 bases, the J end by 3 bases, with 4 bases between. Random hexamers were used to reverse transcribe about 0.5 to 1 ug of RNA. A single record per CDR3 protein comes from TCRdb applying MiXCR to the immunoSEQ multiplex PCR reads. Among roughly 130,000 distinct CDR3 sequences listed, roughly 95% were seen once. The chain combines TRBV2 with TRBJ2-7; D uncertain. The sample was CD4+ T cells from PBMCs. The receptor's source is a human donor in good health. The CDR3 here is CASSAFYEQYF. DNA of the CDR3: TGTGCCAGCAGTGCATTCTACGAGCAGTACTTC.